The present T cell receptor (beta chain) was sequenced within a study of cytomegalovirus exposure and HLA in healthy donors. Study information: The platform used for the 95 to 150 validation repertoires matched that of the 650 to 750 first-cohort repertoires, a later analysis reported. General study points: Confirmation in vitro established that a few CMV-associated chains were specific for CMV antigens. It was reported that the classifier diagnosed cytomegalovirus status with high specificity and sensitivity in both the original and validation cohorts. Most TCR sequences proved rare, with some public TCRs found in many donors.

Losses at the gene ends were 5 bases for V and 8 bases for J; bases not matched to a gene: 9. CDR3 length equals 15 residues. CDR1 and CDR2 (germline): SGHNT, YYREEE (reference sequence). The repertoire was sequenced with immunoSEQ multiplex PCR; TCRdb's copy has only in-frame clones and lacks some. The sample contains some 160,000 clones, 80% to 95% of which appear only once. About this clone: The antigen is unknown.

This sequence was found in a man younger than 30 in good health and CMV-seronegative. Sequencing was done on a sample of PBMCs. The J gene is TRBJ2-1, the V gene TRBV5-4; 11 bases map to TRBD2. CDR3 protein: CASSFPTSGVHEQFF. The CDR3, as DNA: TGTGCCAGCAGTTTCCCGACTAGCGGGGTCCATGAGCAGTTCTTC.